This T cell receptor beta chain is drawn from a study of human T cells and chemical hapten exposure. Study-level findings and limits: TCRs at a frequency above 1 in 1000 stayed unchanged with DPC sensitization.

Noted time point: healthy volunteer bleed at 2 weeks. RNA extraction used unfractionated whole blood as the source of total RNA. Germline assignment: CDR1 SGDLS and CDR2 YYNGEE. The CDR3 consists of 15 residues. Trimming took 1 base from V and 6 from J; bases not matched to a gene: 6. Each cDNA molecule in the library carried unique molecular identifiers. Original data processing: Samples had a median of around 96,000 TCRs, ranging 23,224 to 690,600. TCRdb independently ran MiXCR on the RACE reads; one entry per CDR3 protein. TCRdb, not the authors, supplied the V and J calls. Here the sample spans tens of thousands of distinct CDR3 sequences, 4.3% being singletons. This clonotype was seen only a few times. The antigen remains unidentified.

The V and J genes are TRBV9 and TRBJ1-1; 10 nucleotides line up with TRBD1. Sequences were obtained from whole blood. The sequence derives from a female donor in good health. Some clones in this sample may be carry-over from other donors' samples. CDR3 DNA sequence: TGTGCCAGCAGCGTATCGGGGACAGGGGTATCTGAAGCTTTCTTT. This sequence encodes CASSVSGTGVSEAFF.